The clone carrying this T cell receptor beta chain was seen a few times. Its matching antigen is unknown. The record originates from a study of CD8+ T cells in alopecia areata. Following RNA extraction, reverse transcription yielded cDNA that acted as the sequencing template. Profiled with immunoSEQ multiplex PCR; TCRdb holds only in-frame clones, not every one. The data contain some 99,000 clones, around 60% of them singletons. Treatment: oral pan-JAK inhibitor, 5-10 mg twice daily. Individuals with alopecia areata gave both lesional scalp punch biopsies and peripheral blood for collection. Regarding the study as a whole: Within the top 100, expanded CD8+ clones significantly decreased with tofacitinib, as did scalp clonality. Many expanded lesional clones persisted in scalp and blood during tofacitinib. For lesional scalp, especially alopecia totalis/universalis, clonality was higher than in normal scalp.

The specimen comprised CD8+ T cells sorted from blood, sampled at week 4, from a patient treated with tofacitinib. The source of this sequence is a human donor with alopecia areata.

As DNA, the CDR3 is TGTGCCAGCAGCTTAGCAGGGGGAAAAGGATCTGGGGCCAACGTCCTGACTTTC. Encoded protein: CASSLAGGKGSGANVLTF. This sequence joins TRBV7-9 and TRBJ2-6; a possible D gene is TRBD1 (6 bases). The CDR3 contains 18 residues. Deletions cut 0 bases from V and 1 base from J, with 13 bases between. CDR1 is SEHNR and CDR2 is FQNEAQ in the germline V gene (reference sequence).